The 14 T cell receptor beta chains below were found in one sample sequenced in a study of cytomegalovirus exposure and HLA in healthy donors. Amplification used 60 Vbeta primers and 13 Jbeta primers. The repertoire was sequenced with immunoSEQ multiplex PCR; TCRdb's copy has only in-frame clones and lacks some. The sample holds about 200,000 clones, around 80% seen once. Sequences were obtained from PBMCs. The receptor set was obtained from a man between 45 and 60 years old in good health and CMV-seronegative.

This chain connects TRBV6-5 to TRBJ2-7; a possible D gene is TRBD2 (7 bases). Germline CDR1 is MNHEY and CDR2 is SVGAGI. The CDR3 has 15 amino acids. The V end was cut by 2 bases, the J end by 4 bases, with 15 bases between. Written as DNA, the CDR3 is TGTGCCAGCAGTTACAATAGGGGGGGCGGGTACGAGCAGTACTTC. As protein: CASSYNRGGGYEQYF.

The chain carries TRBV25-1 and TRBJ1-3; D gene ambiguous. There are 15 residues in the CDR3. V was clipped by 6 bases and J by 1 base, with 13 bases between them. Germline V gene sequence: CDR1 MGHDK, CDR2 SYGVNS. The CDR3 region has the DNA TGTGCCAGCAGCCCTCGGGGTCTTTCTGGAAACACCATATATTTT. Its translation: CASSPRGLSGNTIYF.

V gene TRBV27 combines with J gene TRBJ1-6; D is possibly TRBD1 (6 bases). Trimming shortened V by 4 bases and J by 7 bases, and 14 bases separated the two germline ends. Looked up from germline, CDR1 is MNHEY and CDR2 is SMNVEV (reference sequence). The CDR3 contains 15 residues. The CDR3 is CASSSPRGRNSPLHF. The CDR3 region has the DNA TGTGCCAGCAGTTCACCCAGGGGTAGGAATTCACCCCTCCACTTT.

V gene TRBV18 combines with J gene TRBJ2-1; 11 positions match TRBD2. Germline V lookup: CDR1 KGHSH, CDR2 LQKENI. The CDR3 contains 17 residues. V lost 0 bases, J lost 7 bases, and 8 bases stayed unmatched. The CDR3 DNA sequence: TGTGCCAGCTCACCACCCTCGTTAGCGGGAGGGGTAAATGAGCAGTTCTTC. It translates to CASSPPSLAGGVNEQFF.

The rearrangement links TRBV6-5 to TRBJ2-4, with D perhaps matching TRBD2 (6 bases). Germline V gives CDR1 MNHEY, CDR2 SVGAGI. The CDR3 has 11 residues. V was pared by 5 bases and J by 8 bases, with 7 bases between. The CDR3 DNA follows: TGTGCCAGCAGTACGGGGGACATTCAGTACTTC. This gives the protein CASSTGDIQYF.

The V gene is TRBV18, the J gene TRBJ2-3, with D tentatively TRBD1 (5 bases). Trimming left V 6 bases short and J 0 bases short, with 10 bases between. The CDR3 runs 14 residues. CDR1 KGHSH and CDR2 LQKENI come from the germline V gene. The CDR3 DNA reads TGTGCCAGCTCGGGGCAGGGCAGCACAGATACGCAGTATTTT. Translated, it gives CASSGQGSTDTQYF.

The J gene is TRBJ1-5, the V gene TRBV11-2, with D possibly matching TRBD1 (6 bases). Trimming shortened V by 2 bases and J by 2 bases, and 10 bases separated the two germline ends. Germline assignment: CDR1 SGHAT and CDR2 FQNNGV. The CDR3 spans 15 residues. The CDR3 DNA sequence: TGTGCCAGCAGCTTATCCAGGGGACGCAATCAGCCCCAGCATTTT. Protein product: CASSLSRGRNQPQHF.

The J gene is TRBJ1-6, the V gene TRBV7-3; D unclear. V shed 4 bases and J shed 0 bases, with 7 bases lying between them. Germline CDR1 is SGHTA and CDR2 is FQGTGA. The CDR3 has 15 amino acids. CDR3 in amino acids: CASSWGGSYNSPLHF. Written as DNA, the CDR3 is TGTGCCAGCAGCTGGGGAGGCTCCTATAATTCACCCCTCCACTTT.

The V call is TRBV4-1, the J call TRBJ1-2, with no clear D. The CDR3 has 15 residues. The germline V and J ends were trimmed by 0 bases and 8 bases, with 16 bases remaining between them. Germline CDR1 and CDR2: MGHRA and YSYEKL. This chain's CDR3 is CASSQDEGAARGYTF. In DNA, the CDR3 is TGCGCCAGCAGCCAAGATGAGGGCGCCGCTCGGGGCTACACCTTC.

This clone was seen a few times. V usage is TRBV28 and J usage is TRBJ2-7; 8 nucleotides align to TRBD1. The CDR3 is made up of 13 amino acids. Germline V gives CDR1 MDHEN, CDR2 SYDVKM. The V segment lost 5 bases and the J segment 3 bases; nucleotides outside the gene matches: 3. CDR3 DNA: TGTGCCAGCAGTCCGGGACAGGACTACGAGCAGTACTTC. This sequence encodes CASSPGQDYEQYF. Full variable domain (remainder filled in from reference TRBV28 and TRBJ2-7): DVKVTQSSRYLVKRTGEKVFLECVQDMDHENMFWYRQDPGLGLRLIYFSYDVKMKEKGDIPEGYSVSREKKERFSLILESASTNQTSMYLCASSPGQDYEQYFGPGTRLTVT.

CDR3 sequence (DNA): TGTGCCAGCAGTGAAGGCAGCTCCTATAATTCACCCCTCCACTTT. It codes for CASSEGSSYNSPLHF. The chain carries TRBV6-1 and TRBJ1-6, with D hard to call. CDR1 is MNHNS and CDR2 is SASEGT in the germline V gene. The CDR3 extends over 15 amino acids. Deletions cut 1 base from V and 0 bases from J, with 4 bases between.

The chain uses TRBV30 and TRBJ2-5; 10 nucleotides line up with TRBD1. J gave up 5 bases and V 8 bases, and 11 bases lay outside the gene matches. The germline gives CDR1 GTSNPN, CDR2 SVGIG (reference sequence). The CDR3 loop spans 14 amino acids. The DNA for the CDR3 is TGTGCCGGGGAGAACGACAGGGGGCGCGAGACCCAGTACTTC. Translation: CAGENDRGRETQYF.

The chain is built from TRBV6-6 and TRBJ2-2; 11 bases line up with TRBD1. This CDR3 is 15 amino acids long. From germline, CDR1 is MNHNY and CDR2 SVGAGI (reference sequence). J lost 2 bases, V lost 5 bases, and 1 base had no gene match. CDR3 nucleotides: TGTGCCAGCAGTGGGACAGGGGGTAACACCGGGGAGCTGTTTTTT. It translates to CASSGTGGNTGELFF.

The CDR3 nucleotides are TGTGCCACCAGCAAGAGCTGGGCGGGAGGGTACGATGCCTACGAGCAGTACTTC. Its protein is CATSKSWAGGYDAYEQYF. This chain uses TRBV15 with TRBJ2-5, with 9 nucleotides matching TRBD2. With the DNA end fitting TRBJ2-7 better, the J assignment may be wrong. Germline CDR1 and CDR2: LNHNV and YYDKDF (reference sequence). The CDR3 loop spans 18 amino acids.